The rows below give T cell receptor beta chains drawn from one sample of a study of T cell changes during pregnancy in multiple sclerosis. Profiling relied on immunoSEQ multiplex PCR, and the TCRdb table lists in-frame clones only, not all of them. The sample consists of under 85,000 clones, 90% of them appearing once. Here the sequenced sample was peripheral blood, taken after pregnancy. These receptors all come from a female donor in good health, enrolled as a control in a pregnancy study. Each CDR3 is given with its conserved first and last residue. D genes are given only for firm matches. Expanded clones are given a class, and other clones once, few, many or no size at all.

v_call	clone_size	d_call	j_call	cdr3_nt	cdr3_aa
TRBV7-6	NA	TRBD2	TRBJ2-7	TGTGCCAGCAGCCGCGGGACTAGACAAGAGCAGTACTTC	CASSRGTRQEQYF
TRBV9	NA	TRBD2	TRBJ2-3	TGTGCCAGCAGCGCTCCCGGAGCGGGAGTAGGCACAGATACGCAGTATTTT	CASSAPGAGVGTDTQYF
TRBV11-2	NA	TRBD1	TRBJ1-4	TGTGCCAGCAGCACGAAGATAGGGACAGGGGCTAATGAAAAACTGTTTTTT	CASSTKIGTGANEKLFF
TRBV6-5	NA	TRBD1	TRBJ1-1	TGTGCCAGCAGTGCCTCGGGACAGGGTACCACTGAAGCTTTCTTT	CASSASGQGTTEAFF
TRBV30	NA	NA	TRBJ1-3	TGTGCCTCCCGGGGGGATGCTGGAAACACCATATATTTT	CASRGDAGNTIYF
TRBV9	NA	TRBD1	TRBJ2-2	TGTGCCAGCAGCCCCCGGGCGAGGGGGGGACAGGGATCCCTCGGCGGGGAGCTGTTTTTT	CASSPRARGGQGSLGGELFF
TRBV10-3	NA	TRBD1	TRBJ1-4	TGTGCCATCAGTGATGCGGGACAGGGCAACGAAAAACTGTTTTTT	CAISDAGQGNEKLFF
TRBV5-4	NA	NA	TRBJ1-1	TGTGCCAGCAGCTTGGAGGGGAGGGGAGGCGCTGAAGCTTTCTTT	CASSLEGRGGAEAFF
TRBV27	NA	TRBD1	TRBJ1-5	TGTGCCAGCAGTCGCGGGGGGACAGGGTTAAATCAGCCCCAGCATTTT	CASSRGGTGLNQPQHF
TRBV30	NA	NA	TRBJ1-1	TGTGCCTGGGGCCCTCAGGGGCCTCTGCGGGCTTTCTTT	CAWGPQGPLRAFF
TRBV5-1	NA	NA	TRBJ2-3	TGCGCCAGCAGCCTAACTAGCCTCAGCACAGATACGCAGTATTTT	CASSLTSLSTDTQYF
TRBV29-1	NA	TRBD2	TRBJ2-1	TGCAGCGTCCCCCATAGCGGGGGGGGCTCCTACAATGAGCAGTTCTTC	CSVPHSGGGSYNEQFF
TRBV30	NA	NA	TRBJ1-4	TGTGCCTGGAGTGTTCAAGGCAGCTCGGGGCGGGGAAAACTGTTTTTT	CAWSVQGSSGRGKLFF
TRBV9	NA	NA	TRBJ1-2	TGTGCCAGCAGCGTAGGGGGCACCCTGGACGGCTACACCTTC	CASSVGGTLDGYTF
TRBV10-3	NA	NA	TRBJ1-1	TGTGCCATCAGTGAGTATACCCCCGAGGGAGCTTTCTTT	CAISEYTPEGAFF
TRBV27	NA	TRBD2	TRBJ2-2	TGTGCCAGCAGTCCCAGCGGATTAGCGGGAGCGAACACCGGGGAGCTGTTTTTT	CASSPSGLAGANTGELFF
TRBV5-1	once	TRBD1	TRBJ1-1	TGCGCCAGCAGCCGATCAGGACAGGGAGGCCGCACTGAAGCTTTCTTT	CASSRSGQGGRTEAFF
TRBV5-4	NA	TRBD2	TRBJ2-2	TGTGCCAGCAGCCTCAGACTAGCGGGAGCCGGGGAGCTGTTTTTT	CASSLRLAGAGELFF
TRBV11-2	NA	TRBD1	TRBJ2-5	TGTGCCAGCAGCTTAGTCAGGGGGGGACAGGGGGACTTC	CASSLVRGGQGDF
TRBV30	once	NA	TRBJ1-1	TGTGCCTGGAGTGTAAGCAGGGTAAACACTGAAGCTTTCTTT	CAWSVSRVNTEAFF
TRBV27	NA	NA	TRBJ1-2	TGTGCCAGCAGTCCCCAGGGGCTTGCCTATGGCTACACCTTC	CASSPQGLAYGYTF
TRBV27	NA	TRBD1	TRBJ2-7	TGTGCCAGCAGTTTAGAGTCCAGGGGGCCCTACGAGCAGTACTTC	CASSLESRGPYEQYF
TRBV7-2	NA	TRBD2	TRBJ2-3	TGTGCCAGCAGCCCGCCGGGACTAGCGGGGGGGCGCACAGATACGCAGTATTTT	CASSPPGLAGGRTDTQYF
TRBV7-8	NA	TRBD2	TRBJ2-7	TGTGCCAGCAGCGGACTTCGGACTAGCGGGGCCCAAACTCTATACTACGAGCAGTACTTC	CASSGLRTSGAQTLYYEQYF
TRBV5-1	NA	NA	TRBJ2-2	TGCGCCAGCTACAGAGACACCGGGGAGCTGTTTTTT	CASYRDTGELFF
TRBV4-2	NA	NA	TRBJ2-3	TGTGCCAGCAGCCAAGCGTTTACAGATACGCAGTATTTT	CASSQAFTDTQYF
TRBV19	NA	TRBD1	TRBJ1-1	TGTGCCAGTAGGGGACAGACGAACACTGAAGCTTTCTTT	CASRGQTNTEAFF
TRBV7-6	NA	NA	TRBJ1-5	TGTGCCAGCAGCTTAGGTGGCGGATTCAATCAGCCCCAGCATTTT	CASSLGGGFNQPQHF
TRBV14	NA	TRBD2	TRBJ2-1	TGTGCCAGCAGCCATCTAGCGGGGGTATGGTCCTACAATGAGCAGTTCTTC	CASSHLAGVWSYNEQFF
TRBV4-2	NA	TRBD2	TRBJ2-3	TGTGCCAGCAGCCACCCCCCCGGACTAGCGGGGGGCACAGATACGCAGTATTTT	CASSHPPGLAGGTDTQYF
TRBV6-5	NA	TRBD2	TRBJ2-7	TGTGCCAGCAGACCCGGGACTAGCTCCCCCGAGCAGTACTTC	CASRPGTSSPEQYF
TRBV2	NA	NA	TRBJ2-2	TGTGCCAGCAGTGGCAGGGGTACCGGGGAGCTGTTTTTT	CASSGRGTGELFF